This T cell receptor beta chain was recorded in a study of blood T cells in healthy people across ages. CDR3 size: 17 residues. Trimming shortened V by 6 bases and J by 0 bases, and 19 bases separated the two germline ends. Per germline, CDR1 KGHSH and CDR2 LQKENI. The second PCR ran about 6 to 11 cycles with a sample-barcoded 5' primer and J-beta primers. The template-switch adaptor was a 5' adaptor with 12 random nucleotides. It tagged each cDNA molecule. TCRdb itself ran the 5' RACE reads through MiXCR, one entry per CDR3 protein. The sample shows hundreds of thousands of distinct CDR3 sequences, around 48% of them seen only once. Every sample yielded at least 6 million isolated PBMCs.

This clonotype was obtained from a man older than 75 in good health. V is TRBV18 and J is TRBJ2-3; perhaps TRBD1 as D (5 bases). Input material: blood. This CDR3 is CASSLTLTTGSTDTQYF. The CDR3 DNA reads TGTGCCAGCTCCCTCACGCTCACCACAGGAAGCACAGATACGCAGTATTTT.